What follows are 24 T cell receptor beta chains derived from one specimen sequenced in a study of T cell responses to AZD1222 COVID-19 vaccine. Only in-frame clones appear in the TCRdb table, and some are missing; sequencing was by immunoSEQ multiplex PCR. The data hold more than 85,000 clones, with 88% observed a single time. The input for sequencing was peripheral blood, taken on day 0 of AZD1222 vaccination. The source is an adult in good health.

This clone was picked up one time. This chain links TRBV29-1 with TRBJ2-7; TRBD1 matches 7 bases. Germline V gives CDR1 SQVTM, CDR2 ANQGSEA. V was clipped by 6 bases and J by 2 bases; unmatched bases: 10. This CDR3 has 14 residues. CDR3 in DNA: TGCAGCGTCCATACCGATGGACAGGCCTACGAGCAGTACTTC. It encodes CSVHTDGQAYEQYF.

The chain links TRBV3-1 (or the pseudogene TRBV3-2) to TRBJ2-4; unclear D gene. The germline gives CDR1 LGHDT, CDR2 YNNKEL (reference sequence). Trimming removed 1 base at V and 7 bases at J, with 14 bases between. The CDR3 is made up of 15 amino acids. The CDR3 here is CASSQASRPGNIQYF. The DNA for the CDR3 is TGTGCCAGCAGCCAAGCTAGTCGCCCCGGGAACATTCAGTACTTC.

The chain is built from TRBV3-1 (or the pseudogene TRBV3-2) and TRBJ1-1; TRBD1 is a possible D gene (5 bases). Germline V gene data show CDR1 as LGHDT and CDR2 as YNNKEL (reference sequence). V lost 7 bases and J 4 bases, leaving 13 bases between the germline ends. The CDR3 runs 13 residues. CDR3 nucleotide sequence: TGTGCCAGCATCGGTACAGGAGGCACTGAAGCTTTCTTT. This gives the protein CASIGTGGTEAFF.

The chain carries TRBV19 and TRBJ2-2; unclear D gene. The CDR3 length is 14 residues. V gave up 3 bases and J gave up 2 bases, with 7 bases separating them. From germline, CDR1 is LNHDA and CDR2 SQIVND (reference sequence). The CDR3 bases are TGTGCCAGTAGTATCATAAGCAACACCGGGGAGCTGTTTTTT. It is translated as CASSIISNTGELFF.

The chain joins TRBV7-9 to TRBJ2-5, with D perhaps assigned TRBD1 or TRBD2 (6 bases each). Germline CDR1 and CDR2: SEHNR and FQNEAQ (reference sequence). Trimming removed 0 bases from V and 6 bases from J, with 17 bases in between. The CDR3 consists of 16 residues. CDR3 protein: CASSLAGARGLKTQYF. CDR3 sequence (DNA): TGTGCCAGCAGCTTAGCGGGGGCTCGGGGGTTGAAGACCCAGTACTTC. The whole variable domain, filled in from reference TRBV7-9 and TRBJ2-5, reads DTGVSQNPRHKITKRGQNVTFRCDPISEHNRLYWYRQTLGQGPEFLTYFQNEAQLEKSRLLSDRFSAERPKGSFSTLEIQRTEQGDSAMYLCASSLAGARGLKTQYFGPGTRLLVL.

V is TRBV7-2 and J is TRBJ2-7; the D is unclear. CDR3 length: 17 residues. Germline CDR1 reads SGHTA; CDR2 reads FQGNSA. Trimming pared 5 bases from V and 2 bases from J, leaving 22 bases between. The CDR3 nucleotides are TGTGCCAGCAGCACTCACCCGGACGGCGATAAAACCTACGAGCAGTACTTC. This codes for CASSTHPDGDKTYEQYF.

J is TRBJ1-6 and V is TRBV11-2; no firm D call. Germline values: CDR1 SGHAT, CDR2 FQNNGV. The CDR3 spans 12 residues. V was cut by 8 bases and J by 11 bases, with 13 bases left in between. CDR3 bases: TGTGCCAGCTCCCCGAGTAGACCACCCCTCCACTTT. Protein: CASSPSRPPLHF.

The gene calls are TRBV29-1 and TRBJ1-5; D unclear. The CDR3 loop spans 14 amino acids. V shed 4 bases and J shed 0 bases, with 10 bases lying between them. The germline V gene has CDR1 SQVTM and CDR2 ANQGSEA. CDR3 DNA sequence: TGCAGCGTTGCGTCACAGTTTAGCAATCAGCCCCAGCATTTT. Amino acids: CSVASQFSNQPQHF.

The chain recombines TRBV19 with TRBJ1-2; 9 bases fit TRBD1. After removal of 3 bases from V and 8 bases from J, the junction contained 10 bases not matched to a gene. CDR3 length: 15 residues. Germline assignment: CDR1 LNHDA and CDR2 SQIVND (reference sequence). CDR3 in amino acids: CASSIAQGALEGYTF. The CDR3 coding sequence is TGTGCCAGTAGTATCGCACAGGGGGCTTTGGAAGGCTACACCTTC.

The rearrangement links TRBV19 to TRBJ1-1; TRBD1 matches 7 bases. CDR1 and CDR2 from the germline V gene are LNHDA and SQIVND (reference sequence). The CDR3 contains 15 residues. J lost 5 bases, V lost 7 bases, and 13 bases had no gene match. The CDR3 DNA reads as TGTGCCAGTACTTCTACAGGGGAAGAAGGGACTGAAGCTTTCTTT. Translating gives CASTSTGEEGTEAFF.

The rearrangement joins TRBV2 to TRBJ1-5; 7 bases map to TRBD1. Trimming took 4 bases from V and 6 from J; bases not matched to a gene: 6. This CDR3 comprises 14 residues. Germline V CDR1 and CDR2: SNHLY, FYNNEI. The CDR3 here is CASSGRDSLQPQHF. The CDR3 DNA reads as TGTGCCAGCAGTGGCCGGGACAGTCTTCAGCCCCAGCATTTT.

The chain couples TRBV10-3 to TRBJ2-1, with D unclear. This CDR3 contains 16 residues. The V and J ends lost 3 bases and 0 bases respectively, with 12 bases between them. Germline V gives CDR1 ENHRY, CDR2 SYGVKD. The CDR3 nucleotides are TGTGCCATCAGTGACCTAGACCGGAGCTCCTACAATGAGCAGTTCTTC. This encodes CAISDLDRSSYNEQFF.

This sequence joins TRBV2 and TRBJ1-1, with D perhaps matching TRBD1 (5 bases). V lost 7 bases and J 0 bases, leaving 12 bases between the germline ends. Looked up from germline, CDR1 is SNHLY and CDR2 is FYNNEI. This CDR3 comprises 14 residues. The CDR3 reads CASTRTGLNTEAFF. The CDR3 DNA reads TGTGCCAGCACTCGGACGGGACTGAACACTGAAGCTTTCTTT.

The chain joins TRBV5-8 to TRBJ2-2; maybe TRBD1 (6 bases). Trimming removed 4 bases from V and 0 bases from J, with 13 bases in between. The V gene's germline CDR1 is SGHTS and CDR2 YDEGEE. CDR3 size: 16 residues. As DNA, the CDR3 is TGTGCCAGCAGCCGCAGGGGAACTGCGAACACCGGGGAGCTGTTTTTT. Protein product: CASSRRGTANTGELFF.

V is TRBV29-1 and J is TRBJ2-2, with unresolved D. In germline, CDR1 is SQVTM, CDR2 ANQGSEA. The CDR3 consists of 12 residues. V dropped 4 bases and J dropped 1 base, with 4 bases sitting between them. The CDR3 here is CSVVGNTGELFF. The CDR3 DNA sequence: TGCAGCGTTGTGGGGAACACCGGGGAGCTGTTTTTT.

The V gene is TRBV11-2, the J gene TRBJ2-7; the D gene is possibly TRBD2 (5 bases). The germline gives CDR1 SGHAT, CDR2 FQNNGV. The CDR3 is 16 amino acids. V was pared by 5 bases and J by 0 bases, with 17 bases between. CDR3 in DNA: TGTGCCAGCAGCCCACCTACTGGGAGTTTCTCCTACGAGCAGTACTTC. Translating gives CASSPPTGSFSYEQYF.

This clone occurred a few times. This CDR3 is also generated by other DNA sequences in the sample. The chain carries TRBV6-5 and TRBJ1-3; TRBD1 might be the D (5 bases). CDR3 length: 15 residues. The V end was cut by 3 bases, the J end by 0 bases, with 9 bases between. The germline gives CDR1 MNHEY, CDR2 SVGAGI. The CDR3 nucleotides are TGTGCCAGCAGTTATGCGGGGGACTCTGGAAACACCATATATTTT. Translated, it gives CASSYAGDSGNTIYF.

The chain has TRBV7-2 and TRBJ2-7; maybe TRBD2 (5 bases). From germline, CDR1 is SGHTA and CDR2 FQGNSA. Trimming removed 3 bases from V and 2 bases from J, with 14 bases in between. CDR3 size: 15 residues. CDR3 DNA: TGTGCCAGCAGCTTTCTCGGGGAGACCACCTACGAGCAGTACTTC. This codes for CASSFLGETTYEQYF.

The chain joins TRBV25-1 to TRBJ1-1, with no clear D. In germline, CDR1 is MGHDK, CDR2 SYGVNS. Deletions cut 9 bases from V and 1 base from J, with 6 bases between. The CDR3 is 11 amino acids. In DNA form, the CDR3 reads TGTGCCAGGGGTAAGAACACTGAAGCTTTCTTT. Its translation is CARGKNTEAFF. Together with reference TRBV25-1 and TRBJ1-1, the CDR3 gives the full variable domain: EADIYQTPRYLVIGTGKKITLECSQTMGHDKMYWYQQDPGMELHLIHYSYGVNSTEKGDLSSESTVSRIRTEHFPLTLESARPSHTSQYLCARGKNTEAFFGQGTRLTVV.

This clone was picked up one time. The chain couples TRBV11-3 to TRBJ2-2; D not resolved. V lost 0 bases and J lost 5, with 7 bases in between. CDR1 and CDR2 from the germline V gene are SGHNT and YENEEA. The CDR3 runs to 14 residues. DNA of the CDR3: TGTGCCAGCAGCTTAGATGCCCGGACCGGGGAGCTGTTTTTT. It codes for CASSLDARTGELFF.

This clone is a singleton in its sample. The chain employs TRBV6-5 and TRBJ2-7; 8 positions match TRBD2. The CDR3 extends over 14 amino acids. The germline V gene has CDR1 MNHEY and CDR2 SVGAGI. V lost 6 bases to trimming and J lost 2 bases; unmatched junction nucleotides: 6. In DNA, the CDR3 is TGTGCCAGCAGCCCGGGACTAGGGGCCTACGAGCAGTACTTC. Amino acids: CASSPGLGAYEQYF.

This rearrangement joins TRBV30 to TRBJ2-5; 9 bases map to TRBD1. Per the germline V gene, CDR1 is GTSNPN and CDR2 is SVGIG (reference sequence). The CDR3 length is 15 residues. V lost 2 bases to trimming and J lost 2 bases; unmatched junction nucleotides: 6. The CDR3 protein is CAWSPGTGRQETQYF. CDR3 sequence (DNA): TGTGCCTGGAGTCCCGGGACAGGGCGGCAAGAGACCCAGTACTTC.

The chain combines TRBV15 with TRBJ2-3; tentatively, D is TRBD2 (6 bases). This CDR3 has 12 residues. Germline assignment: CDR1 LNHNV and CDR2 YYDKDF (reference sequence). The V end lost 6 bases, the J end lost 5 bases, and 9 bases lay between the germline ends. CDR3 sequence reads: CATREGGDTQYF. CDR3 coding DNA: TGTGCCACCAGAGAGGGAGGAGATACGCAGTATTTT.

A note on this clone: The junction departs from the called germline gene at one end, perhaps through a read error. V gene TRBV4-2 combines with J gene TRBJ2-7; D is perhaps TRBD1 or TRBD2 (6 bases each). The CDR3 has 15 amino acids. CDR1 is LGHNA and CDR2 is YNFKEQ in the germline V gene. The CDR3 is CASSQVEWGAHEQYF. CDR3 DNA sequence: TGTGCCAGCAGCCAAGTGGAGTGGGGGGCCCACGAGCAATACTTC.